This T cell receptor beta chain was captured by sequencing in a study of vaccination effects on CD4 cells after COVID-19 (dated by TCRdb to about 2022). A note on the overall study: Two doses of either the BNT162b2 or the mRNA-1273 mRNA SARS-CoV-2 vaccine were administered to participants. In both COVID-19 convalescent patients and infection-naive vaccine recipients, the study compared SARS-CoV-2 spike-specific CD4+ TCR repertoires from before mRNA vaccination with those from after it. The full study included roughly 10 COVID-19 convalescent patients and a handful of SARS-CoV-2-naive healthy vaccine recipients. In the study, cultures from other donors were sequenced using the Oncomine TCR Beta short-read assay on an Illumina iSeq 100.

As regards this clone: It has no known antigen specificity. Per-nucleotide qualities are absent, and no much larger clonotype sits a single base away.

In the ViraFEST assay, PBMC were stimulated with viral peptide pools, and antigen-specific CD4+ T cell clonotypes were then identified by expansion using TCR sequencing. After approximately 11 days of culture, CD4+ T cells were isolated with the EasySep CD4+ T cell isolation kit. The absence of prior SARS-CoV-2 infection in healthy vaccine recipients was confirmed by negative nucleocapsid antibodies before and after vaccination. Some 2.2 million PBMC per well were cultured in IMDM with about 5.1% human AB serum, 10 IU/ml IL-2 and gentamicin, plus 10 ug/ml peptides. On days 3 and 7, half of the culture medium was replaced with fresh IL-2-containing medium. Unless otherwise noted, each peptide stimulation condition was cultured in triplicate wells. Using Ficoll-Paque Plus gradient centrifugation, PBMC were separated from whole blood and then either used fresh or cryopreserved at -140C. Overlapping peptide pools spanned the spike proteins of SARS-CoV-2 and the common cold coronaviruses HCoV-NL63, HCoV-OC43 and HCoV-229E. Genomic DNA was extracted from cultured CD4+ T cells with the QIAamp micro DNA kit.

The protocol used for the library was the immunoSEQ multiplex PCR assay. DNA from the cultured and isolated CD4+ T cells underwent TCR beta CDR3 sequencing. The authors' analysis ran thus. Non-productive TCR sequences were removed and reads were trimmed to the CDR3 region, keeping CDR3s of at least 7 amino acids. The MANAFEST web app was used to pick out antigen-specific clonotypes by comparing their expansion in peptide wells with that in reference cultures. Positive clones required FDR<0.05 expansion versus reference and all other wells, odds ratio above 5, and frequency above 0.1% in two replicate wells. Cross-reactive clonotypes were defined as significantly expanded in SARS-CoV-2 spike wells and in at least one common cold coronavirus spike condition. CDR3 similarity was assessed by Levenshtein distance with the stringdist R package, and unrooted trees were built with ape in R 3.6.1. TCRdb's version of the immuneACCESS table is confined to in-frame rearrangements and falls short of the full clone set. An unresolved V gene accounts for under half of the shortfall where checked; the remainder is of unknown origin. The V and J calls and clone size are taken from that table; D and trimming were inferred from the DNA. This sample has more than 20,000 clones in its table, and about three quarters of those were observed once. The ten largest clones add up to approximately 19% of the sample.

Findings and caveats that apply to the study as a whole: Limitations of the study were the small number of convalescent patients and the absence of early post-infection timepoints. Both infection-induced and vaccine-induced clones contracted markedly at late post-vaccination timepoints, which is consistent with waning T cell responses. Among healthy vaccine recipients, nearly all vaccine-induced clones were SARS-CoV-2 mono-reactive, and only 1 of 255 was cross-reactive with common cold coronaviruses.

Sequenced material: CD4+ T cells from PBMCs cultured with HCoV-NL63 spike peptides, taken before COVID-19 vaccination. Read against the paper, the sample's cell subset or site label means: HCoV-NL63 spike overlapping peptide pool stimulation. This receptor was taken from a human donor who received a COVID-19 vaccine.

The CDR3: CASSPGGLGSPLHF. The bases read TGTGCCAGCAGCCCCGGGGGGCTTGGGTCACCCCTCCACTTT. The chain links TRBV7-8 with TRBJ1-6; TRBD1 might be the D gene, on 6 matching bases. V and J lose 5 bases and 10 bases, and a span of 15 bases separates them. Reading from cysteine to phenylalanine, the CDR3 counts 14 amino acids. Only the CDR3 portion is preserved as DNA: 42 bases, with reading frame beginning at the first base. For CDR1 and CDR2, the germline V gene lists SGHVS and FQNEAQ.